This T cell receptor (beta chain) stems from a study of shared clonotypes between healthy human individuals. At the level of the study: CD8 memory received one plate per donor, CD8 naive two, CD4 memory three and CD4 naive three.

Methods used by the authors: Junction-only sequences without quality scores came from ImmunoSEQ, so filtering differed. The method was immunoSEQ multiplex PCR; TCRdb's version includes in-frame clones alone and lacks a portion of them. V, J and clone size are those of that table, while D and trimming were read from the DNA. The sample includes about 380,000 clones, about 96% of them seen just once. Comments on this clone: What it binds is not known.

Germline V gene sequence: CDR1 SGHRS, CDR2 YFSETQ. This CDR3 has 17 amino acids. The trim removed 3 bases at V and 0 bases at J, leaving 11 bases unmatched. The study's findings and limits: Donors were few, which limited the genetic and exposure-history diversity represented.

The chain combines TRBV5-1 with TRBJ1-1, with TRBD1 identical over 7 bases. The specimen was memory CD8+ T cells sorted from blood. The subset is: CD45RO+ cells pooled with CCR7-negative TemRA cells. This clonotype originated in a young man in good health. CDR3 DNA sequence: TGCGCCAGCAGCTGGAACGGGCAGGGGGGATTGAACACTGAAGCTTTCTTT. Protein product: CASSWNGQGGLNTEAFF.